This T cell receptor beta chain was sequenced in a study of T cells in Graves' hyperthyroidism and ophthalmopathy. Subjects aged 18 to 65 presented with newly diagnosed hyperthyroidism of less than 2 months' duration. Study-level results: Ophthalmopathy was told apart from stable hyperthyroidism by a 13 V-J model. Among thyroid clonotypes expanded above 0.001, most also appeared in blood.

The CDR3 covers 15 residues. V gave up 5 bases and J gave up 11 bases; unmatched junction bases: 11. This clonotype showed up many times. As yet, its antigen is unknown. TCR beta CDR3 regions were amplified from RNA transcripts. The HTBI set primed first-round TCR CDR3 RT-PCR. In TCRdb, the multiplex PCR reads were re-called with MiXCR into one record per CDR3 protein. The sample lists over 700,000 distinct CDR3 sequences; roughly 40% were seen once. The chain combines TRBV12-3 or TRBV12-4 with TRBJ1-6; 8 bases align to TRBD1. Sample: blood. This sequence originates from a man younger than 35 with Graves' hyperthyroidism. As DNA, the CDR3 is TGTGCCAGCAGTCCGAGGACAGGGCGGGCGGCACCCCTCCACTTT. It encodes CASSPRTGRAAPLHF.